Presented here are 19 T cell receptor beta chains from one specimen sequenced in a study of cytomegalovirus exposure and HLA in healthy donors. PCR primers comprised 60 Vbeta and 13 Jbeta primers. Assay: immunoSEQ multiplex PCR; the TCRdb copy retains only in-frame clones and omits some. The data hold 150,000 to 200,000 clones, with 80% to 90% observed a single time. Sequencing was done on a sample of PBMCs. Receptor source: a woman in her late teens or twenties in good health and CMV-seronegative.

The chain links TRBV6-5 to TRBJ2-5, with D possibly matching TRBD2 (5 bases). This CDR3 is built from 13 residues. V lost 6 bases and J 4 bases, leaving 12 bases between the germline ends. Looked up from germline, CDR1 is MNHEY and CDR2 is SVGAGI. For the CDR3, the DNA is TGTGCCAGCAGGGGCGGGTTCGGAGAGACCCAGTACTTC. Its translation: CASRGGFGETQYF.

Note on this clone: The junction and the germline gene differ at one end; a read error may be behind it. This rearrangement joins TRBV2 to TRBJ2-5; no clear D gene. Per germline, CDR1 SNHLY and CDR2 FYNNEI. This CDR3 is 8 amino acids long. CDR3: CASNQRHF. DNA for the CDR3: TGTGCCAGCAACCAGCGTCACTTC.

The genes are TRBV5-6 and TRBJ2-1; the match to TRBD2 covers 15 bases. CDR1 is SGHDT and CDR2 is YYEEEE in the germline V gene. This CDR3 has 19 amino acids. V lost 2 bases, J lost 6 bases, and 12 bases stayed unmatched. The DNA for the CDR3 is TGTGCCAGCAGCTTCCTCGGACTAGCGGGGGGGTCAAACGCCAATGAGCAGTTCTTC. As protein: CASSFLGLAGGSNANEQFF.

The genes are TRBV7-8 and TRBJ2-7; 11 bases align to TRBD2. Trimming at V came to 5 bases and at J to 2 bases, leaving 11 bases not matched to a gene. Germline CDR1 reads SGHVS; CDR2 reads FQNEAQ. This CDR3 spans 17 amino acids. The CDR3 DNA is TGTGCCAGCAGCACAAGACTAGCGGGGAAACCAACCTACGAGCAGTACTTC. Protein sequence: CASSTRLAGKPTYEQYF.

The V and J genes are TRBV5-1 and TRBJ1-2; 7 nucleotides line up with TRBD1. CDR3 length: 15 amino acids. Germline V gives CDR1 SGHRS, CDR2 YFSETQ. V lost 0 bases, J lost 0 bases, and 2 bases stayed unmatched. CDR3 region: CASSLGQGANYGYTF. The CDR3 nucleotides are TGCGCCAGCAGCTTGGGACAGGGCGCTAACTATGGCTACACCTTC. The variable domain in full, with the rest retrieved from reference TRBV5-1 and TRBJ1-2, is KAGVTQTPRYLIKTRGQQVTLSCSPISGHRSVSWYQQTPGQGLQFLFEYFSETQRNKGNFPGRFSGRQFSNSRSEMNVSTLELGDSALYLCASSLGQGANYGYTFGSGTRLTVV.

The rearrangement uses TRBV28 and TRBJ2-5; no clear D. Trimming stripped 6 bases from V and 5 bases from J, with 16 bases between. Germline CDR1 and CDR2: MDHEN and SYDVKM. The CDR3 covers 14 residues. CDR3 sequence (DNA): TGTGCCAGCAGCGGATACCTACAGAGCGAGACCCAGTACTTC. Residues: CASSGYLQSETQYF.

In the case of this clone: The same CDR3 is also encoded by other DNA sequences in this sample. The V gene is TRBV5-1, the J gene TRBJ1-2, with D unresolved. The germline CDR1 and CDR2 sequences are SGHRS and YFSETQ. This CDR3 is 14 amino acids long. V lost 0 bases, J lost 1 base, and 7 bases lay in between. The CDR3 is CASSLESVNYGYTF. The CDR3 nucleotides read TGCGCCAGCAGCTTGGAGTCAGTTAACTATGGCTACACCTTC.

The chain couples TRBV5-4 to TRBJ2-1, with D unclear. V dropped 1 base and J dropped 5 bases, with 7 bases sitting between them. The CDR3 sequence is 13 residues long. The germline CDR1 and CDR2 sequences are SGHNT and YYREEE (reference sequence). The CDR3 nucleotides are TGTGCCAGCAGCTTGTGGCCTGACAATGAGCAGTTCTTC. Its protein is CASSLWPDNEQFF. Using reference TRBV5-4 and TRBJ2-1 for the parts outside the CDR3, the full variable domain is ETGVTQSPTHLIKTRGQQVTLRCSSQSGHNTVSWYQQALGQGPQFIFQYYREEENGRGNFPPRFSGLQFPNYSSELNVNALELDDSALYLCASSLWPDNEQFFGPGTRLTVL.

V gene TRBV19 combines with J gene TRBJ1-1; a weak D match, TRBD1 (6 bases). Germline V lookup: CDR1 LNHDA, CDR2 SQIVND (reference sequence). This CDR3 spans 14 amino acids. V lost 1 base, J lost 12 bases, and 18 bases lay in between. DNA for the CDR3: TGTGCCAGTAGTATAGTACCCTTAACCGGGACAACTTTCTTT. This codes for CASSIVPLTGTTFF.

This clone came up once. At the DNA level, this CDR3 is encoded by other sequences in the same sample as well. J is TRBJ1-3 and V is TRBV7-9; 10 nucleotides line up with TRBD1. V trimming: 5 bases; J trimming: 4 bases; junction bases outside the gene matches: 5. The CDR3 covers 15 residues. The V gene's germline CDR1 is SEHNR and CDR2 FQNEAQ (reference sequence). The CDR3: CASSPGTGVGNTIYF. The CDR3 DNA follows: TGTGCCAGCAGCCCCGGGACAGGGGTAGGAAACACCATATATTTT. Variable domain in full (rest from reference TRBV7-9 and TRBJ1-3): DTGVSQNPRHKITKRGQNVTFRCDPISEHNRLYWYRQTLGQGPEFLTYFQNEAQLEKSRLLSDRFSAERPKGSFSTLEIQRTEQGDSAMYLCASSPGTGVGNTIYFGEGSWLTVV.

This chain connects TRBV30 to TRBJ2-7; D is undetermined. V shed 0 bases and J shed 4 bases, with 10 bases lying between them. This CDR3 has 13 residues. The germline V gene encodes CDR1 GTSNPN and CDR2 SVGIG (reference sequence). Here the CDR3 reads CAWSVPIGYEQYF. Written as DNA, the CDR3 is TGTGCCTGGAGTGTACCTATCGGGTACGAGCAGTACTTC.

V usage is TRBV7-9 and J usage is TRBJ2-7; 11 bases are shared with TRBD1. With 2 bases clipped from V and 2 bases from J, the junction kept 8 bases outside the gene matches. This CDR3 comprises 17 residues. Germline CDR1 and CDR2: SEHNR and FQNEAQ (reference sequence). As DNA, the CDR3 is TGTGCCAGCAGCTTAATCGGCGGACAGGGGGCTACCTACGAGCAGTACTTC. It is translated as CASSLIGGQGATYEQYF.

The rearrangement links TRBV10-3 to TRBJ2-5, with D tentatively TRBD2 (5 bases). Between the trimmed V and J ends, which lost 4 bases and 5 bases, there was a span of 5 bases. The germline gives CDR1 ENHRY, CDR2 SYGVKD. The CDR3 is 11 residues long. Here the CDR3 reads CAISAGETQYF. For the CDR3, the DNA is TGTGCCATCAGTGCGGGGGAGACCCAGTACTTC.

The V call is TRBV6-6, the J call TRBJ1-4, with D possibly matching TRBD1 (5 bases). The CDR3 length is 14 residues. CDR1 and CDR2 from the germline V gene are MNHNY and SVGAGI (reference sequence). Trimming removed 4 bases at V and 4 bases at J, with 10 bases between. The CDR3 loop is CASSFVGGNEKLFF. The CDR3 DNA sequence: TGTGCCAGCAGTTTCGTGGGGGGTAATGAAAAACTGTTTTTT.

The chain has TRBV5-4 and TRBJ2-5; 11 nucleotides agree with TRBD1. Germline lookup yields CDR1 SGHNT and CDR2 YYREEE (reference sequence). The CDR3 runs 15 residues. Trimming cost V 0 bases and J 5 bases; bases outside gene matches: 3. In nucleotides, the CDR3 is TGTGCCAGCAGCTTGGGGACAGGGGGCGGCGAGACCCAGTACTTC. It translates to CASSLGTGGGETQYF.

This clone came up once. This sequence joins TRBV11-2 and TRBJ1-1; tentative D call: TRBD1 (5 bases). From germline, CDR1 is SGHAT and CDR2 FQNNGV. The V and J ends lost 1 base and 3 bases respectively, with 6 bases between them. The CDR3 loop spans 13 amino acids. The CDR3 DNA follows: TGTGCCAGCAGCTTAGTCAGGGACACTGAAGCTTTCTTT. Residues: CASSLVRDTEAFF.

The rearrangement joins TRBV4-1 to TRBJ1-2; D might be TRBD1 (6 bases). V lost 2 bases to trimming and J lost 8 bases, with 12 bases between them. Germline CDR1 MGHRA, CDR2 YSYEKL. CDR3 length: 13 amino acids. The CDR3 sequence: CASSQPWDNGYTF. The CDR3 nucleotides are TGCGCCAGCAGCCAACCCTGGGACAACGGCTACACCTTC.

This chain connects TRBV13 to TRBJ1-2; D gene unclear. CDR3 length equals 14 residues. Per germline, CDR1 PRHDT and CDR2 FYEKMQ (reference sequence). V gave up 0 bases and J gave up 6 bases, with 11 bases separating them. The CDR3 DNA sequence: TGTGCCAGCAGCTTAGGGACAAGCTACGATGGCTACACCTTC. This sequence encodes CASSLGTSYDGYTF.

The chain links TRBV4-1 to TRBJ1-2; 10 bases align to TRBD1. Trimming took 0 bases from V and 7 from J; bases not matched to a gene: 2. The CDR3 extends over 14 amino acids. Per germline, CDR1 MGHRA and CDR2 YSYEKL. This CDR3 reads CASSQDGDRGGYTF. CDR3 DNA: TGCGCCAGCAGCCAAGATGGGGACAGGGGTGGCTACACCTTC.